This T cell receptor beta chain was retrieved from a study of blood T cell repertoires in COVID-19. Looking at the study overall: Donors in the United States, Italy and Spain gave samples during acute or convalescent COVID-19. From T cells, B-cell-depleted T cells, or PBMCs came the material, which was cDNA or gDNA.

As processed by the authors: From reference gene primer amplification, estimates of nucleated cell counts were derived. Measured with immunoSEQ multiplex PCR; TCRdb has only the in-frame clones, and not every one. Clone size and V and J calls were adopted from that table, with D and trimming inferred from the DNA. The table shows fewer than 250,000 clones, with approximately 87% occurring only once. Trimming pared 6 bases from V and 2 bases from J, leaving 13 bases between. The CDR3 is 14 residues long. Germline V lookup: CDR1 ENHRY, CDR2 SYGVKD. The origin of this receptor is a woman in her seventies with active or convalescent COVID-19. The chain links TRBV10-3 to TRBJ1-1; D possibly corresponds to TRBD1 (6 bases). Sequenced sample: peripheral blood. CDR3 amino acids: CAIRLGQLNTEAFF. CDR3 nucleotide sequence: TGTGCCATCAGGCTGGGACAACTAAACACTGAAGCTTTCTTT.